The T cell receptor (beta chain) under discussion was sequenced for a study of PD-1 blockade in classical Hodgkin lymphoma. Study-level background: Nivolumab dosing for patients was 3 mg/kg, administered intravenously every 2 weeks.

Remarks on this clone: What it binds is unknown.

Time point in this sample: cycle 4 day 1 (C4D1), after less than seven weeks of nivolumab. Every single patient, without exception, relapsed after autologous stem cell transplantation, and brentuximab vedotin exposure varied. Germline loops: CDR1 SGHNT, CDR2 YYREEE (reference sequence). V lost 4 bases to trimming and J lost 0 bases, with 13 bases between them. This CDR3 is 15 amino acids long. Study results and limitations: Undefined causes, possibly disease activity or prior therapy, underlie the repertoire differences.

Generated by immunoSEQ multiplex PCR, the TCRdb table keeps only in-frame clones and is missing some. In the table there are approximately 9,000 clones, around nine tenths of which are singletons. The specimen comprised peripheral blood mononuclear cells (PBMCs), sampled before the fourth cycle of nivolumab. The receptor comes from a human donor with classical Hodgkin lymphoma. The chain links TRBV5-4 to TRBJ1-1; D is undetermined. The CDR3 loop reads CASSPYSLLNTEAFF. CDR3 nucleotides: TGTGCCAGCAGCCCATATAGTCTCTTGAACACTGAAGCTTTCTTT. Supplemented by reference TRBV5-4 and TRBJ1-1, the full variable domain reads ETGVTQSPTHLIKTRGQQVTLRCSSQSGHNTVSWYQQALGQGPQFIFQYYREEENGRGNFPPRFSGLQFPNYSSELNVNALELDDSALYLCASSPYSLLNTEAFFGQGTRLTVV.